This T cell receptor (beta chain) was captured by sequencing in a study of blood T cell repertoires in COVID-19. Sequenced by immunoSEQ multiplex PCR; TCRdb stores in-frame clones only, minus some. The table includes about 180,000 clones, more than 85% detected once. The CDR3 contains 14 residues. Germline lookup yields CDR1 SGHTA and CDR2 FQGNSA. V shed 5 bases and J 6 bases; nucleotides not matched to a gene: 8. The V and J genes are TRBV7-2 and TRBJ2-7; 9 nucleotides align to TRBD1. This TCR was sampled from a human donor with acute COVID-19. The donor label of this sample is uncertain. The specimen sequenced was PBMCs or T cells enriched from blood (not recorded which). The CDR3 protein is CASSLGQGRREQYF. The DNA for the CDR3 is TGTGCCAGCAGCCTCGGACAGGGGAGGCGCGAGCAGTACTTC.